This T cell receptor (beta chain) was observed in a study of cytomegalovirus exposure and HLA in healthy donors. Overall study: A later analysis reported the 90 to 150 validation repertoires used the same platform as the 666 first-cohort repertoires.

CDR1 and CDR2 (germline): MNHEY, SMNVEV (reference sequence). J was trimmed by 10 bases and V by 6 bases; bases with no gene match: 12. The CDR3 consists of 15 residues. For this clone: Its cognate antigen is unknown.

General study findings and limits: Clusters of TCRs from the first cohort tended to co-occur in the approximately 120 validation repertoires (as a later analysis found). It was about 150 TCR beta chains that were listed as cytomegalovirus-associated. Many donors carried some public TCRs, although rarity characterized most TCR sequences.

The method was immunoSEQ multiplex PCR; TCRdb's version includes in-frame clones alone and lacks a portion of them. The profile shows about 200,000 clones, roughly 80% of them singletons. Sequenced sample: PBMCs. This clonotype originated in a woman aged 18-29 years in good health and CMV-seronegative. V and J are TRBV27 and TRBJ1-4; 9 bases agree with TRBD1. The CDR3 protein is CASRPNRGLQGKLFF. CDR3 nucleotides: TGTGCCAGCAGACCAAACAGGGGGCTACAGGGAAAACTGTTTTTT.